Below, one T cell receptor (beta chain) is given with its context. The J segment lost 0 bases and the V segment lost 6 bases, leaving 3 bases of the junction unmatched. The germline gives CDR1 SEHNR, CDR2 FQNEAQ (reference sequence). The CDR3 is 15 residues long. These data originate in a study of cytomegalovirus exposure and HLA in healthy donors. PCR involved 60 Vbeta and 13 Jbeta primers. The protocol was immunoSEQ multiplex PCR, while the TCRdb copy is restricted to in-frame clones and leaves out a portion. The sample contains about 190,000 clones, about four fifths of which appear only once. The chain has TRBV7-9 and TRBJ2-2; TRBD1 aligns across 8 bases. The sequenced sample consisted of PBMCs. The receptor was derived from a woman in her 30s in good health and CMV-seropositive. CDR3 sequence reads: CASRQGASNTGELFF. The CDR3 nucleotides are TGTGCCAGCAGGCAGGGGGCCTCGAACACCGGGGAGCTGTTTTTT.